This T cell receptor beta chain was sequenced during a study of Ad26.COV2.S vaccination and SARS-CoV-2 variants. Study at large: Doses of Ad26.COV2.S were injected into muscle once or twice, 56 days apart.

Germline CDR1 and CDR2: MGHRA and YSYEKL. Trimming shortened V by 4 bases and J by 4 bases, and 17 bases separated the two germline ends. CDR3 length: 16 amino acids. Treatment given: some 20 received Ad26.COV2.S at low or high dose, single or two shots; several received placebo; per-sample allocation not given. Vaccine and placebo recipients were sampled on day 63 after the first injection. This table comes from immunoSEQ multiplex PCR, and its TCRdb copy is limited to in-frame clones, with some not included. The table records around 300,000 clones, 85% to 90% of them present only once. The material sequenced was peripheral blood, taken in a trial of Ad26.COV2.S vaccine versus placebo. This clonotype was obtained from a person between 18 and 59 years old who received the Ad26.COV2.S COVID-19 vaccine or a placebo. V is TRBV4-1 and J is TRBJ2-1, with D perhaps TRBD1 or TRBD2 (5 bases each). This CDR3 reads CASSRGAGTLYNEQFF. The CDR3 bases are TGCGCCAGCAGCCGAGGGGCCGGGACCTTATACAATGAGCAGTTCTTC.